This TCR beta chain derives from a study of circulating and synovial CD4+ cells in juvenile arthritis. Profiled with immunoSEQ multiplex PCR; TCRdb holds only in-frame clones, not every one. The sample holds tens of thousands of clones, approximately 94% seen once. Patients with active juvenile idiopathic arthritis donated these samples. The sequence derives from a human donor with juvenile idiopathic arthritis. Sequences were obtained from CD4+ T cells from blood.

CDR3 amino acids: CATQGLAGGQETQYF. DNA of the CDR3: TGTGCCACCCAGGGACTAGCGGGGGGTCAAGAGACCCAGTACTTC. V gene TRBV19 combines with J gene TRBJ2-5; 15 nucleotides match TRBD2. The length of the CDR3 is 15 residues. V shed 10 bases, J shed 2 bases, and the junction held 5 bases outside the gene matches. CDR1 and CDR2 (germline): LNHDA, SQIVND (reference sequence).